One sample yielded the 27 T cell receptor beta chains listed below, sequenced in a study of molecular identifiers for immune sequencing clone quantification. Each CDR3 protein is one row after TCRdb ran MiXCR on the PCR reads. The profile shows 8,000 to 11,000 distinct CDR3 sequences, around a fifth of them singletons. Sequencing was carried out using naive CD8+ T cells from blood, with Jurkat cell RNA spiked in. The subset is: FACS-sorted CD8+CD4-CCR7+CD45RA+ naive T cells. These receptors all stem from a human donor in good health. Some libraries in this study had Jurkat cell RNA spiked in.

This clonotype has ten or more counts. The V call is TRBV11-2, the J call TRBJ2-7; D may be TRBD1 or TRBD2 (7 bases each). Deletions cut 4 bases from V and 4 bases from J, with 20 bases between. The germline gives CDR1 SGHAT, CDR2 FQNNGV. The CDR3 consists of 16 residues. The DNA for the CDR3 is TGTGCCAGCAGCTCCAAGTGGGGGGGGGGACAGTACGAGCAGTACTTC. The encoded protein is CASSSKWGGGQYEQYF.

This clonotype is categorized as medium-sized (0.01 to 0.1%). This chain links TRBV29-1 with TRBJ2-5; the D gene is possibly TRBD1 (6 bases). The CDR3 has 14 residues. V lost 3 bases and J lost 4, with 15 bases in between. Germline assignment: CDR1 SQVTM and CDR2 ANQGSEA. CDR3 amino acids: CSVEGRGRLETQYF. The CDR3, as DNA: TGCAGCGTTGAGGGCAGGGGTCGGTTAGAGACCCAGTACTTC.

A note on this clonotype: Since a much larger clone is just one base distant, this may be a read error. The rearrangement joins TRBV6-5 to TRBJ2-3; D may be TRBD2 (6 bases). The CDR3 has 17 amino acids. The germline gives CDR1 MNHEY, CDR2 SVGAGI. V shed 6 bases and J shed 2 bases, with 21 bases lying between them. CDR3 loop: CASRDPFDGGNTDTQYF. Written as DNA, the CDR3 is TGTGCCAGCAGAGACCCTTTCGACGGGGGTAACACAGATACGCAGTATTTT.

Ten or more counts support this clonotype. The V and J genes are TRBV5-6 and TRBJ2-5; tentatively, D is TRBD1 (5 bases). The CDR3 is made up of 15 amino acids. Germline V gives CDR1 SGHDT, CDR2 YYEEEE. Trimming cost V 6 bases and J 3 bases, with 18 bases left between them. CDR3 nucleotide sequence: TGTGCCAGCACCCACAGGCACCTGGAGAAAGAGACCCAGTACTTC. Its translation is CASTHRHLEKETQYF.

The sample holds many counts of this clonotype. The rearrangement links TRBV4-2 to TRBJ2-7; the D gene is possibly TRBD1 (6 bases). Germline V CDR1 and CDR2: LGHNA, YNFKEQ. V dropped 1 base and J dropped 3 bases, with 13 bases sitting between them. CDR3 size: 15 residues. The CDR3 nucleotides read TGTGCCAGCAGCCAAGTGACAGGCGAGGTCTACGAGCAGTACTTC. Translating it yields CASSQVTGEVYEQYF.

This clonotype was seen ten or more times. The rearrangement links TRBV15 to TRBJ1-1; 8 bases line up with TRBD1. The CDR3 runs to 14 residues. Germline V CDR1 and CDR2: LNHNV, YYDKDF (reference sequence). The V gene end was trimmed by 9 bases and the J gene end by 7 bases; junction bases not matched to a gene: 13. CDR3 amino acids: CATQDRAVSFEAFF. The DNA of the CDR3 is TGTGCCACGCAGGACAGGGCGGTTTCTTTTGAAGCTTTCTTT. Variable domain in full (rest from reference TRBV15 and TRBJ1-1): DAMVIQNPRYQVTQFGKPVTLSCSQTLNHNVMYWYQQKSSQAPKLLFHYYDKDFNNEADTPDNFQSRRPNTSFCFLDIRSPGLGDTAMYLCATQDRAVSFEAFFGQGTRLTVV.

This clonotype is classed as medium-sized (0.01 to 0.1%). This sequence joins TRBV7-9 and TRBJ1-1, with D possibly being TRBD1 (6 bases). Germline-derived CDR1 and CDR2 are SEHNR and FQNEAQ (reference sequence). The germline V and J ends were trimmed by 6 bases and 4 bases, with 21 bases remaining between them. This CDR3 region has 16 residues. The DNA of the CDR3 is TGTGCCAGCAGACCCCCCTGGCGGGGGCGAGGCACTGAAGCTTTCTTT. It yields the protein CASRPPWRGRGTEAFF.

By sample share, this clonotype is medium-sized (0.01 to 0.1%). The rearrangement links TRBV6-5 to TRBJ1-5; 7 nucleotides align to TRBD1. Unmatched junction bases numbered 11, after V lost 8 bases and J lost 7 bases. The germline gives CDR1 MNHEY, CDR2 SVGAGI. The CDR3 consists of 14 residues. The chain's CDR3 is CASGQTGVGQPQHF. CDR3 in DNA: TGTGCCAGCGGTCAAACAGGGGTTGGACAGCCCCAGCATTTT.

Turning to this clonotype: A much larger clone lies one base from this, so it may be a read error. The CDR3 ends on some other residue instead of the conserved phenylalanine or tryptophan, so this is likely a read error. This chain joins TRBV2 and TRBJ2-7; 8 positions match TRBD1. Germline V CDR1 and CDR2: SNHLY, FYNNEI. This CDR3 comprises 15 residues. This chain's CDR3 is CASTEMDRAPYEQYS. Written as DNA, the CDR3 is TGTGCCAGCACTGAAATGGACAGGGCCCCCTACGAGCAGTACTCC.

This clonotype is medium-sized by share. The V call is TRBV28, the J call TRBJ1-4; maybe TRBD1 (6 bases). Trimming took 6 bases from V and 10 from J, leaving 21 bases between them. Per the germline V gene, CDR1 is MDHEN and CDR2 is SYDVKM. CDR3 size: 15 residues. This chain's CDR3 is CASSLLGTFFGKLFF. The CDR3 region has the DNA TGTGCCAGCAGCCTACTCGGGACATTTTTCGGAAAACTGTTTTTT.

This clonotype was seen at least ten times. The chain recombines TRBV6-2 or TRBV6-3 with TRBJ1-1, with TRBD1 as a possible D gene (6 bases). The CDR3 sequence is 19 residues long. V shed 2 bases and J shed 2 bases, with 24 bases lying between them. CDR1 and CDR2 (germline): MNHEY, SVGEGT. The CDR3 region has the DNA TGTGCCAGCAGTTACATTGGGGGGGCGTTCGCGAGGGCCAACACTGAAGCTTTCTTT. It yields the protein CASSYIGGAFARANTEAFF.

This clonotype is termed medium-sized. The rearrangement uses TRBV29-1 and TRBJ2-7, with TRBD1 identical over 12 bases. Trimming removed 0 bases from V and 5 bases from J; junction bases left unmatched: 2. Germline CDR1 reads SQVTM; CDR2 reads ANQGSEA. There are 14 residues in the CDR3. The CDR3 here is CSVEEGTGGNEQYF. The CDR3 nucleotides are TGCAGCGTTGAAGAGGGGACAGGGGGCAACGAGCAGTACTTC.

On this clonotype: A read error may be the cause here, since a much bigger clone is one base away. The J gene is TRBJ1-5, the V gene TRBV24-1; the D is unclear. This CDR3 comprises 11 residues. Germline CDR1 KGHDR, CDR2 SFDVKD. V was clipped by 11 bases and J by 4 bases, with 8 bases between them. The CDR3 sequence: CAIQRNQPQHF. The DNA for the CDR3 is TGTGCCATCCAGAGGAATCAGCCCCAGCATTTT.

This clonotype was observed many times. The chain joins TRBV4-1 to TRBJ1-4, with D possibly TRBD1 on 6 matching bases. The CDR3 is 16 residues long. Per the germline V gene, CDR1 is MGHRA and CDR2 is YSYEKL. V dropped 4 bases and J dropped 0 bases, with 12 bases sitting between them. The CDR3 region is CASSLRKGATNEKLFF. The CDR3 DNA sequence: TGCGCCAGCAGCCTTCGAAAGGGGGCAACTAATGAAAAACTGTTTTTT.

This clonotype was counted at least ten times. The genes are TRBV7-9 and TRBJ2-7; D gene uncertain. CDR1 and CDR2 (germline): SEHNR, FQNEAQ (reference sequence). The ends were cut back, 5 bases at V and 3 bases at J, with 14 bases in the middle. The length of the CDR3 is 14 residues. The CDR3 DNA reads TGTGCCAGCAGCCAAGCGAACAAACGCTACGAGCAGTACTTC. It yields the protein CASSQANKRYEQYF.

By its share, this clonotype is medium-sized. The chain uses TRBV3-1 and TRBJ2-7, with D possibly being TRBD1 or TRBD2 (5 bases each). The V end lost 8 bases, the J end lost 2 bases, and 10 bases lay between the germline ends. This CDR3 region has 12 residues. Germline CDR1 and CDR2: LGHDT and YNNKEL (reference sequence). CDR3 coding DNA: TGTGCCAGCGAGGGGCCTGCCTACGAGCAGTACTTC. The encoded protein is CASEGPAYEQYF.

By share, this clonotype counts as medium-sized. The rearrangement uses TRBV11-2 and TRBJ2-1, with 9 bases matching TRBD2. The CDR3 loop spans 13 amino acids. Germline trimming cut 8 bases from V and 6 bases from J; bases unmatched to any gene: 5. Germline V gene data show CDR1 as SGHAT and CDR2 as FQNNGV. CDR3 sequence: CASAGTSSNEQFF. As DNA, the CDR3 is TGTGCCAGCGCCGGGACTAGCTCCAATGAGCAGTTCTTC.

This clonotype was observed a few times. J is TRBJ1-1 and V is TRBV11-2, with no clear D. This CDR3 contains 13 residues. Per the germline V gene, CDR1 is SGHAT and CDR2 is FQNNGV. The V end was cut by 8 bases, the J end by 12 bases, with 22 bases between. The CDR3 region has the DNA TGTGCCAGCGTATTAGGACGGGGTAAGGATTCTTTCTTT. Amino acid sequence: CASVLGRGKDSFF.

Judged by abundance, this clonotype is medium-sized. The genes are TRBV30 and TRBJ2-3; unclear D gene. The V gene's germline CDR1 is GTSNPN and CDR2 SVGIG (reference sequence). Trimming took 5 bases from V and 0 from J, leaving 9 bases between them. This CDR3 has 13 amino acids. This chain's CDR3 is CAWEDKSTDTQYF. The CDR3 region has the DNA TGTGCCTGGGAGGATAAAAGCACAGATACGCAGTATTTT.

The V call is TRBV7-9, the J call TRBJ1-6, with unresolved D. CDR3 length: 15 residues. Trimming cost V 4 bases and J 9 bases, with 16 bases left between them. Per the germline V gene, CDR1 is SEHNR and CDR2 is FQNEAQ (reference sequence). Here the CDR3 reads CASSSWRESGSPLHF. CDR3 nucleotide sequence: TGTGCCAGCAGCTCCTGGAGGGAGTCGGGTTCACCCCTCCACTTT.

Regarding this clonotype: This sequence may be a read error, since a much larger clone differs from it by one base. The chain is built from TRBV19 and TRBJ2-7, with D possibly TRBD2 on 5 matching bases. This CDR3 is built from 12 residues. The germline V gene has CDR1 LNHDA and CDR2 SQIVND (reference sequence). V lost 9 bases and J 7 bases, leaving 16 bases between the germline ends. CDR3 bases: TGTGCCAGCTCCGGGTCTAGGAGGGAGCAGTACTTC. Its protein is CASSGSRREQYF. Full variable domain (outside the CDR3, taken from reference TRBV19 and TRBJ2-7): DGGITQSPKYLFRKEGQNVTLSCEQNLNHDAMYWYRQDPGQGLRLIYYSQIVNDFQKGDIAEGYSVSREKKESFPLTVTSAQKNPTAFYLCASSGSRREQYFGPGTRLTVT.

The V gene is TRBV4-1, the J gene TRBJ2-7; D possibly matches TRBD1 or TRBD2 (6 bases each). The V gene's germline CDR1 is MGHRA and CDR2 YSYEKL. The CDR3 is 14 residues long. Trimming cost V 4 bases and J 4 bases, with 14 bases left between them. The CDR3 reads CASSLGGLQYEQYF. CDR3 coding DNA: TGCGCCAGCAGCCTAGGGGGGCTGCAATACGAGCAGTACTTC.

This clonotype was counted ten times or more. The CDR3 sequence is CASSQVTGSHGYTF. In DNA form, the CDR3 reads TGCGCCAGCAGCCAAGTTACAGGGTCTCATGGCTACACCTTC. The chain joins TRBV4-1 to TRBJ1-2, with D possibly TRBD1 on 6 matching bases. The CDR3 has 14 amino acids. Trimming pared 1 base from V and 6 bases from J, leaving 12 bases between. The germline CDR1 and CDR2 sequences are MGHRA and YSYEKL.

This clonotype ranks as medium-sized. V and J are TRBV7-8 and TRBJ1-1, with 11 bases fitting TRBD1. V lost 2 bases to trimming and J lost 3 bases; unmatched junction nucleotides: 2. The CDR3 is 15 amino acids. CDR1 and CDR2 from the germline V gene are SGHVS and FQNEAQ. The CDR3 DNA follows: TGTGCCAGCAGCTTACGGACAGGGGGCTACACTGAAGCTTTCTTT. Its translation: CASSLRTGGYTEAFF.

Relative to its sample, this clonotype is medium-sized. This rearrangement joins TRBV6-5 to TRBJ2-3; TRBD1 might be the D (5 bases). The V and J ends lost 3 bases and 2 bases respectively, with 9 bases between them. CDR3 length: 14 residues. Germline V lookup: CDR1 MNHEY, CDR2 SVGAGI. The CDR3 DNA reads TGTGCCAGCAGTTATGGGGCGGACACAGATACGCAGTATTTT. It specifies CASSYGADTDTQYF.

This clonotype was detected ten times or more. The V gene is TRBV20-1, the J gene TRBJ2-7; D not certain. CDR1 DFQATT and CDR2 SNEGSKA come from the germline V gene (reference sequence). There are 13 residues in the CDR3. With 1 base removed from V and 7 bases from J, the gap between germline ends came to 14 bases. The CDR3 DNA sequence: TGCAGTGCTAGAGTTTTGGCCTACCCAGAGCAGTACTTC. It translates to CSARVLAYPEQYF.

This clonotype was observed at least ten times. V gene TRBV7-6 combines with J gene TRBJ2-5; tentatively, D is TRBD2 (6 bases). Trimming pared 5 bases from V and 7 bases from J, leaving 17 bases between. This CDR3 is built from 14 residues. Germline V gene data show CDR1 as SGHVS and CDR2 as FNYEAQ. CDR3 in DNA: TGTGCCAGCAGCCACCGACTAGACGGTGGGACCCAGTACTTC. The encoded protein is CASSHRLDGGTQYF.